The next 30 T cell receptor beta chains were all read from a single sample in a study of blood T cell repertoires in COVID-19. TCRdb's table, derived via immunoSEQ multiplex PCR, lists solely in-frame clones and lacks some. The data contain 200,000 or so clones, 80% to 90% of them singletons. Sequencing input: peripheral blood. The receptor source for this set is a woman older than 75 with acute or convalescent COVID-19.

CDR3 residues: CASSNFGPRAGHGYTF. Here the CDR3 DNA reads TGTGCCAGCAGCAATTTCGGGCCAAGGGCAGGGCATGGCTACACCTTC. The V gene is TRBV5-4, the J gene TRBJ1-2, with D possibly being TRBD1 (5 bases). The CDR3 has 16 amino acids. Germline V CDR1 and CDR2: SGHNT, YYREEE (reference sequence). V lost 4 bases and J 6 bases, leaving 22 bases between the germline ends.

This clone was detected a few times. The chain couples TRBV6-5 to TRBJ1-2; D may be TRBD1 (6 bases). The germline V and J ends were trimmed by 2 bases and 8 bases, with 9 bases remaining between them. The CDR3 runs 12 residues. Per germline, CDR1 MNHEY and CDR2 SVGAGI. The CDR3 loop is CASSYGGSGYTF. CDR3 DNA: TGTGCCAGCAGTTACGGGGGCTCCGGCTACACCTTC.

The chain employs TRBV13 and TRBJ1-4, with 8 nucleotides matching TRBD1. The CDR3 is 14 amino acids. The germline V gene encodes CDR1 PRHDT and CDR2 FYEKMQ (reference sequence). Trimming took 3 bases from V and 8 from J; bases not matched to a gene: 5. CDR3 sequence (DNA): TGTGCCAGCAGCTTCGGACAGGGTAGAGAAAAACTGTTTTTT. Protein product: CASSFGQGREKLFF.

The V call is TRBV23-1, the J call TRBJ1-1; the D is unclear. TRBV23-1 is placed among ORFs of uncertain function. This CDR3 comprises 11 residues. Trimming shortened V by 7 bases and J by 6 bases, and 9 bases separated the two germline ends. For the CDR3, the DNA is TGCGCCAGCACCTCCTCAGCTGAAGCTTTCTTT. Protein sequence: CASTSSAEAFF.

The V call is TRBV6-5, the J call TRBJ1-1; 7 bases are shared with TRBD1. CDR1 is MNHEY and CDR2 is SVGAGI in the germline V gene. The V and J ends lost 0 bases and 4 bases, in that order; junction bases with no gene match: 2. This CDR3 comprises 14 residues. CDR3 region: CASSYSTGLTEAFF. The CDR3 DNA reads as TGTGCCAGCAGTTACTCGACAGGGCTCACTGAAGCTTTCTTT.

The chain employs TRBV2 and TRBJ2-7, with TRBD1 matching 9 bases. Germline V gene data show CDR1 as SNHLY and CDR2 as FYNNEI. The CDR3 runs to 13 residues. The V and J ends lost 7 bases and 7 bases, in that order; junction bases with no gene match: 8. This chain's CDR3 is CASTGQGTGEQYF. CDR3 sequence (DNA): TGTGCCAGCACAGGACAGGGGACGGGGGAGCAGTACTTC.

This sequence joins TRBV28 and TRBJ1-5; 7 nucleotides line up with TRBD1. Germline CDR1 reads MDHEN; CDR2 reads SYDVKM. CDR3 length: 16 residues. V lost 4 bases, J lost 2 bases, and 8 bases stayed unmatched. CDR3 protein: CASSWQDREGNQPQHF. The CDR3 nucleotides are TGTGCCAGCAGTTGGCAAGACAGGGAGGGCAATCAGCCCCAGCATTTT.

The genes are TRBV18 and TRBJ2-1; the match to TRBD2 covers 7 bases. CDR1 KGHSH and CDR2 LQKENI come from the germline V gene. The CDR3 loop spans 17 amino acids. Losses at the gene ends were 5 bases for V and 7 bases for J; bases not matched to a gene: 17. CDR3 amino acids: CASSKSSTGGRGNEQFF. DNA for the CDR3: TGTGCCAGCTCAAAAAGCAGTACGGGAGGTCGAGGAAATGAGCAGTTCTTC.

The gene calls are TRBV19 and TRBJ2-2; TRBD1 might be the D (5 bases). The germline V gene encodes CDR1 LNHDA and CDR2 SQIVND (reference sequence). This CDR3 spans 15 amino acids. V was trimmed by 6 bases and J by 3 bases, leaving 14 bases between them. CDR3 bases: TGTGCCAGTAGCCCGACTCGCAGGGACACCGGGGAGCTGTTTTTT. This sequence encodes CASSPTRRDTGELFF.

The rearrangement uses TRBV29-1 and TRBJ2-2; D uncertain. CDR1 and CDR2 (germline): SQVTM, ANQGSEA. Trimming removed 6 bases at V and 2 bases at J, with 13 bases between. The CDR3 loop spans 14 amino acids. The CDR3 DNA sequence: TGCAGCGTCTCCACAGAAACAAACACCGGGGAGCTGTTTTTT. It codes for CSVSTETNTGELFF.

This rearrangement joins TRBV25-1 to TRBJ1-4; 7 bases map to TRBD1. The J segment lost 3 bases and the V segment lost 6 bases, leaving 1 base of the junction unmatched. The CDR3 spans 13 residues. Germline V gives CDR1 MGHDK, CDR2 SYGVNS. CDR3 in DNA: TGTGCCAGCAGGCAGGGGGCTAATGAAAAACTGTTTTTT. Protein sequence: CASRQGANEKLFF.

The CDR3 region has the DNA TGTGCCAGCAGCCCCACGGGGGGGCAGTACTTC. Translation: CASSPTGGQYF. The rearrangement uses TRBV7-9 and TRBJ2-5; 8 positions match TRBD2. The junction had 4 bases not matched to a gene; V was cut back by 5 bases and J by 11 bases. CDR3 size: 11 residues. The germline V gene encodes CDR1 SEHNR and CDR2 FQNEAQ (reference sequence).

The J gene is TRBJ1-1, the V gene TRBV3-1 (or the pseudogene TRBV3-2); D gene ambiguous. Trimming left V 0 bases short and J 7 bases short, with 9 bases between. This CDR3 is 13 amino acids long. Germline V gene data show CDR1 as LGHDT and CDR2 as YNNKEL (reference sequence). For the CDR3, the DNA is TGTGCCAGCAGCCAAGATTGGCTTTATGAAGCTTTCTTT. This sequence encodes CASSQDWLYEAFF.

A few counts support this clone. The CDR3 here is CASSLETGNYEQYF. The CDR3, as DNA: TGTGCCAGCAGCTTAGAAACAGGGAACTACGAGCAGTACTTC. The gene calls are TRBV11-2 and TRBJ2-7, with a possible D match to TRBD1 (6 bases). The CDR3 is 14 amino acids. Trimming pared 0 bases from V and 3 bases from J, leaving 9 bases between. Germline assignment: CDR1 SGHAT and CDR2 FQNNGV.

The chain couples TRBV4-2 to TRBJ2-5; 15 bases are a match to TRBD2. The CDR3 totals 17 residues. V lost 4 bases and J lost 6; bases outside the gene matches: 9. In germline, CDR1 is LGHNA, CDR2 YNFKEQ. The CDR3 DNA reads TGTGCCAGCAGCCCTGGACTAGCGGGAGGGTTTGAAAAGACCCAGTACTTC. Encoded protein: CASSPGLAGGFEKTQYF.

This clone was seen once. The rearrangement joins TRBV6-6 to TRBJ2-7, with a possible D match to TRBD1 (5 bases). CDR3 size: 16 residues. Germline V gene sequence: CDR1 MNHNY, CDR2 SVGAGI (reference sequence). Deletions cut 1 base from V and 3 bases from J, with 16 bases between. The chain's CDR3 is CASSYLGFGRDYEQYF. CDR3 bases: TGTGCCAGCAGTTACTTAGGATTTGGCAGGGACTACGAGCAGTACTTC.

The chain has TRBV7-3 and TRBJ2-3; D remains ambiguous. Trimming took 4 bases from V and 2 from J, leaving 7 bases between them. Per germline, CDR1 SGHTA and CDR2 FQGTGA. CDR3 length equals 13 residues. Written as DNA, the CDR3 is TGTGCCAGCAGCTCGCGCAACACAGATACGCAGTATTTT. This sequence encodes CASSSRNTDTQYF.

This clone came up a few times. The sample carries other DNA sequences with the same CDR3. This CDR3 reads CASSLNTGELFF. CDR3 DNA: TGTGCCAGCAGCTTGAACACCGGGGAGCTGTTTTTT. V is TRBV28 and J is TRBJ2-2; D not resolved. This CDR3 has 12 residues. Germline V gene sequence: CDR1 MDHEN, CDR2 SYDVKM. V shed 6 bases and J shed 1 base, with 3 bases lying between them.

The chain recombines TRBV19 with TRBJ1-2; no definite D call. The CDR3 length is 12 residues. Per germline, CDR1 LNHDA and CDR2 SQIVND (reference sequence). Trimming removed 7 bases from V and 6 bases from J, with 12 bases in between. DNA of the CDR3: TGTGCCAGTAATGGGTTGAGGGATGGCTACACCTTC. It codes for CASNGLRDGYTF.

The genes are TRBV30 and TRBJ2-1, with 7 bases matching TRBD1. This CDR3 is built from 13 residues. The germline V gene has CDR1 GTSNPN and CDR2 SVGIG (reference sequence). V was clipped by 4 bases and J by 4 bases; unmatched bases: 4. This CDR3 is CAWTGTVYNEQFF. CDR3 sequence (DNA): TGTGCCTGGACCGGGACAGTTTACAATGAGCAGTTCTTC.

The chain carries TRBV6-5 and TRBJ1-2, with 7 bases identical to TRBD1. The CDR3 is made up of 13 amino acids. Germline-derived CDR1 and CDR2 are MNHEY and SVGAGI. V was pared by 8 bases and J by 4 bases, with 7 bases of the junction left unmatched. The CDR3 sequence: CASRKGAGYGYTF. For the CDR3, the DNA is TGTGCCAGCCGAAAGGGGGCGGGCTATGGCTACACCTTC.

The V and J genes are TRBV29-1 and TRBJ1-4, with TRBD1 matching over 7 bases. The CDR3 extends over 13 amino acids. CDR1 SQVTM and CDR2 ANQGSEA come from the germline V gene. The V and J ends lost 4 bases and 7 bases, in that order; junction bases with no gene match: 6. The CDR3 nucleotides read TGCAGCGTTGGTGGACAGGTTTCTGAAAAACTGTTTTTT. Its translation: CSVGGQVSEKLFF.

The chain is built from TRBV6-5 and TRBJ2-3; 9 bases match TRBD1. Germline values: CDR1 MNHEY, CDR2 SVGAGI. J was trimmed by 7 bases and V by 2 bases; bases with no gene match: 7. This CDR3 comprises 15 residues. In DNA, the CDR3 is TGTGCCAGCAGTTACCTAGGACAGGGGCCATATACGCAGTATTTT. This gives the protein CASSYLGQGPYTQYF.

The rearrangement joins TRBV27 to TRBJ2-7; D might be TRBD1 (6 bases). V lost 5 bases to trimming and J lost 0 bases, with 11 bases between them. The CDR3 runs to 14 residues. The germline gives CDR1 MNHEY, CDR2 SMNVEV (reference sequence). The CDR3 nucleotides are TGTGCCAGCAGTGGAAACAGGGTCTCCTACGAGCAGTACTTC. It specifies CASSGNRVSYEQYF.

The J gene is TRBJ1-1, the V gene TRBV7-2; 9 bases are shared with TRBD1. This CDR3 is 14 amino acids long. Germline V gives CDR1 SGHTA, CDR2 FQGNSA. Trimming cost V 4 bases and J 9 bases; bases outside gene matches: 9. CDR3 DNA: TGTGCCAGCAGCTCATCGGGACAGGGAAGGAAAGCTTTCTTT. Translation: CASSSSGQGRKAFF.

The J gene is TRBJ2-7, the V gene TRBV12-5; 10 bases are shared with TRBD1. The trim removed 1 base at V and 6 bases at J, leaving 6 bases unmatched. This CDR3 is 15 amino acids long. Germline V gives CDR1 LGHNT, CDR2 FRNRAP. CDR3 nucleotide sequence: TGTGCTAGTGGTTTGGAGCGCCGGACAGGGGGCGAGCAGTACTTC. As protein: CASGLERRTGGEQYF.

The chain uses TRBV5-1 and TRBJ2-3; TRBD1 matches at 8 bases. The CDR3 spans 16 residues. V dropped 4 bases and J dropped 0; count of bases not matched to a gene: 7. Germline V gene data show CDR1 as SGHRS and CDR2 as YFSETQ. The DNA for the CDR3 is TGCGCCAGCAGCATACGACAGGGGAGAAGCACAGATACGCAGTATTTT. Encoded protein: CASSIRQGRSTDTQYF.

The genes are TRBV27 and TRBJ1-2; D perhaps matches TRBD1 (6 bases). There are 16 residues in the CDR3. Trimming took off 4 bases at V and 3 bases at J, with 18 bases between the two ends. The germline CDR1 and CDR2 sequences are MNHEY and SMNVEV (reference sequence). The CDR3 region has the DNA TGTGCCAGCAGTTGGTCCGCAGTTCGGACAGACTATGGCTACACCTTC. Residues: CASSWSAVRTDYGYTF.

This chain uses TRBV7-2 with TRBJ2-1; 7 nucleotides align to TRBD1. This CDR3 is built from 16 residues. Germline trimming cut 2 bases from V and 6 bases from J; bases unmatched to any gene: 10. From germline, CDR1 is SGHTA and CDR2 FQGNSA. CDR3 bases: TGTGCCAGCAGCTTAAAGGGGGCGCGGCAGGGCAATGAGCAGTTCTTC. Amino acid sequence: CASSLKGARQGNEQFF.

The chain couples TRBV19 to TRBJ1-1; the match to TRBD1 covers 7 bases. V shed 4 bases, J shed 5 bases, and the junction held 7 bases outside the gene matches. Germline assignment: CDR1 LNHDA and CDR2 SQIVND (reference sequence). CDR3 length equals 14 residues. This CDR3 is CASSTEGARTEAFF. As DNA, the CDR3 is TGTGCCAGTAGTACGGAGGGGGCAAGAACTGAAGCTTTCTTT.